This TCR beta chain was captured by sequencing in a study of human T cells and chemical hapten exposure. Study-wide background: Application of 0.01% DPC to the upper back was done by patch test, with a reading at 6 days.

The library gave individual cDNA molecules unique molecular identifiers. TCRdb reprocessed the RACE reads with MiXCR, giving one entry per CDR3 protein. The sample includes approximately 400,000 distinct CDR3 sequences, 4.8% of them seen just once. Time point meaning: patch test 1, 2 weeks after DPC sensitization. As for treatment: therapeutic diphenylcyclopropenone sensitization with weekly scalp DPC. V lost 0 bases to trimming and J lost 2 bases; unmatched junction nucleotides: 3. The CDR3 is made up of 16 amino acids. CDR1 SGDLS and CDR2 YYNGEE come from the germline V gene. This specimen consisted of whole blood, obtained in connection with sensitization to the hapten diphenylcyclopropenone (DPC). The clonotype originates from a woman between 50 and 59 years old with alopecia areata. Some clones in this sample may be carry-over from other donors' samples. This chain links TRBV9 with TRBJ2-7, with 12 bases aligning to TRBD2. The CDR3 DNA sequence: TGTGCCAGCAGCGTAGATCCTAGCGGGGGGGCCTACGAGCAGTACTTC. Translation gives CASSVDPSGGAYEQYF.